These 32 T cell receptor beta chains originate from one sample sequenced in a study of CD8 T cells in Susac syndrome. Reverse transcription of about 0.45 to 1 ug RNA was performed with random hexamers. TCRdb re-derived calls from the immunoSEQ multiplex PCR reads in MiXCR, one entry per CDR3 protein. This repertoire shows 73,000 or so distinct CDR3 sequences, just under 95% found once; its top ten account for approximately 0.38%. Source material: CD8+ T cells from PBMCs. Receptors originate from a human donor with multiple sclerosis.

The V and J genes are TRBV6-6 and TRBJ1-4; D is uncertain. Germline lookup yields CDR1 MNHNY and CDR2 SVGAGI (reference sequence). V was shortened by 2 bases and J by 7 bases, with 2 bases between the two germline ends. This CDR3 spans 11 amino acids. In DNA form, the CDR3 reads TGTGCCAGCAGTTACGGTGAAAAACTGTTTTTT. This sequence encodes CASSYGEKLFF.

The chain is built from TRBV12-3 or TRBV12-4 and TRBJ2-5; the match to TRBD1 covers 8 bases. The CDR3 totals 14 residues. V was clipped by 7 bases and J by 4 bases; unmatched bases: 8. The CDR3 here is CASTTRQGRETQYF. DNA for the CDR3: TGTGCCAGCACCACCAGACAGGGGAGAGAGACCCAGTACTTC.

The chain has TRBV25-1 and TRBJ2-1, with D unclear. Trimming removed 3 bases from V and 4 bases from J, with 7 bases in between. The CDR3 spans 13 residues. CDR1 and CDR2 from the germline V gene are MGHDK and SYGVNS. In DNA form, the CDR3 reads TGTGCCAGCAGTGAGCTCCCTTACAATGAGCAGTTCTTC. Its translation is CASSELPYNEQFF.

V and J are TRBV10-3 and TRBJ2-5, with a weak D call TRBD1 (5 bases). The CDR3 extends over 12 amino acids. V was shortened by 10 bases and J by 2 bases, with 11 bases between the two germline ends. The germline CDR1 and CDR2 sequences are ENHRY and SYGVKD. The CDR3: CATSGPQETQYF. The DNA for the CDR3 is TGTGCCACCTCAGGGCCTCAAGAGACCCAGTACTTC.

The V and J genes are TRBV6-2 or TRBV6-3 and TRBJ2-2, with D unclear. CDR1 is MNHEY, CDR2 SVGEGT, per germline. The CDR3 is 12 residues long. V lost 4 bases and J 4 bases, leaving 4 bases between the germline ends. CDR3 residues: CASSSFTGELFF. CDR3 nucleotide sequence: TGTGCCAGCAGTTCTTTCACCGGGGAGCTGTTTTTT.

The count of this clonotype is one. CDR3 bases: TGTGCCAGCAGCCAAGATCTTGTAACAGATACGCAGTATTTT. Its protein is CASSQDLVTDTQYF. The chain links TRBV4-2 to TRBJ2-3; no clear D. V was trimmed by 0 bases and J by 3 bases, leaving 7 bases between them. The CDR3 has 14 amino acids. Germline CDR1 is LGHNA and CDR2 is YNFKEQ.

The chain couples TRBV6-2 or TRBV6-3 to TRBJ2-5; D perhaps matches TRBD1 (6 bases). The CDR3 extends over 15 amino acids. CDR1 and CDR2 from the germline V gene are MNHEY and SVGEGT. V was clipped by 2 bases and J by 5 bases, with 15 bases between them. CDR3 DNA sequence: TGTGCCAGCAGTTACGACCCACAGGGTCGGGAGACCCAGTACTTC. It specifies CASSYDPQGRETQYF.

V gene TRBV27 combines with J gene TRBJ1-2; D may be TRBD1 (5 bases). The CDR3 loop spans 15 amino acids. The V gene lost 6 bases and the J gene lost 2 bases, with 16 bases spanning the gap. The V gene's germline CDR1 is MNHEY and CDR2 SMNVEV (reference sequence). Here the CDR3 reads CASRTAWQGNYGYTF. CDR3 nucleotides: TGTGCCAGCAGGACGGCGTGGCAGGGAAACTATGGCTACACCTTC.

V is TRBV12-3 or TRBV12-4 and J is TRBJ1-1, with no clear D. The CDR3 length is 11 residues. Trimming cost V 2 bases and J 7 bases, with 5 bases left between them. Here the CDR3 DNA reads TGTGCCAGCAGTTTAAGGATTGAAGCTTTCTTT. Translating it yields CASSLRIEAFF.

The rearrangement links TRBV30 to TRBJ2-2; D is ambiguous. The CDR3 is 12 residues long. Germline V lookup: CDR1 GTSNPN, CDR2 SVGIG (reference sequence). The V end was cut by 2 bases, the J end by 6 bases, with 7 bases between. The CDR3 reads CAWSLESGELFF. In DNA form, the CDR3 reads TGTGCCTGGAGTCTCGAATCCGGGGAGCTGTTTTTT.

The chain has TRBV29-1 and TRBJ1-2; D remains unclear. This CDR3 spans 12 amino acids. V was trimmed by 3 bases and J by 5 bases, leaving 10 bases between them. Germline CDR1 reads SQVTM; CDR2 reads ANQGSEA. The CDR3 DNA reads as TGCAGCGTTGAGGATGCAGAATATGGCTACACCTTC. Its translation is CSVEDAEYGYTF.

The DNA of the CDR3 is TGTGCCAGCGGGGAAGGGGGTCCCTACGAGCAGTACTTC. Translation: CASGEGGPYEQYF. The V and J genes are TRBV27 and TRBJ2-7, with D tentatively TRBD1 (6 bases). This CDR3 spans 13 amino acids. Trimming cost V 8 bases and J 2 bases, with 13 bases left between them. Germline V lookup: CDR1 MNHEY, CDR2 SMNVEV (reference sequence).

This clonotype was detected only once. This sequence joins TRBV3-1 and TRBJ2-7; tentative D call: TRBD1 (7 bases). This CDR3 spans 16 amino acids. The ends were cut back, 3 bases at V and 4 bases at J, with 19 bases in the middle. CDR1 LGHDT and CDR2 YNNKEL come from the germline V gene (reference sequence). CDR3 in DNA: TGTGCCAGCAGCCACCGACAGGGCGGGGAGTGGTACGAGCAGTACTTC. Amino acid sequence: CASSHRQGGEWYEQYF.

The CDR3 bases are TGCAGCGCGACAGGGATGAATGAGCAGTTCTTC. Its translation: CSATGMNEQFF. This rearrangement joins TRBV29-1 to TRBJ2-1; TRBD1 aligns across 7 bases. V dropped 7 bases and J dropped 7; count of bases not matched to a gene: 4. The CDR3 is 11 amino acids. Germline V gives CDR1 SQVTM, CDR2 ANQGSEA.

This chain joins TRBV29-1 and TRBJ2-7; no definite D call. Germline values: CDR1 SQVTM, CDR2 ANQGSEA. This CDR3 contains 13 residues. The V end was cut by 1 base, the J end by 0 bases, with 7 bases between. The CDR3 loop is CSVEAASSYEQYF. The CDR3 DNA sequence: TGCAGCGTTGAAGCAGCAAGCTCCTACGAGCAGTACTTC.

This chain connects TRBV4-1 to TRBJ1-2; D possibly corresponds to TRBD1 (5 bases). Trimming removed 1 base at V and 2 bases at J, with 11 bases between. The CDR3 extends over 15 amino acids. Germline V gene data show CDR1 as MGHRA and CDR2 as YSYEKL. This CDR3 is CASSQVVQGNYGYTF. CDR3 DNA: TGCGCCAGCAGCCAAGTAGTGCAGGGCAACTATGGCTACACCTTC.

This chain connects TRBV7-9 to TRBJ1-3; D gene ambiguous. Germline lookup yields CDR1 SEHNR and CDR2 FQNEAQ (reference sequence). V dropped 5 bases and J dropped 0 bases, with 14 bases sitting between them. The CDR3 is 16 residues long. This CDR3 reads CASSPKTESSGNTIYF. The CDR3 nucleotides read TGTGCCAGCAGCCCCAAGACGGAGAGCTCTGGAAACACCATATATTTT.

V gene TRBV27 combines with J gene TRBJ2-1; 11 bases line up with TRBD1. The V gene's germline CDR1 is MNHEY and CDR2 SMNVEV (reference sequence). CDR3 size: 17 residues. With 5 bases clipped from V and 9 bases from J, the junction kept 15 bases outside the gene matches. In nucleotides, the CDR3 is TGTGCCAGCAGTCCCACAGGACAGGGGGCCAAAGTAGGTGAGCAGTTCTTC. This codes for CASSPTGQGAKVGEQFF.

This chain connects TRBV6-1 to TRBJ1-5; perhaps TRBD1 as D (5 bases). This CDR3 contains 13 residues. The germline V gene encodes CDR1 MNHNS and CDR2 SASEGT. The V end was cut by 8 bases, the J end by 2 bases, with 10 bases between. CDR3: CASWGPGNQPQHF. CDR3 nucleotide sequence: TGTGCCAGCTGGGGCCCTGGCAATCAGCCCCAGCATTTT.

The chain combines TRBV27 with TRBJ2-2; D possibly uses TRBD1 or TRBD2 (6 bases each). V dropped 4 bases and J dropped 6 bases, with 12 bases sitting between them. The CDR3 runs to 14 residues. The germline V gene encodes CDR1 MNHEY and CDR2 SMNVEV (reference sequence). The CDR3 region has the DNA TGTGCCAGCAGTTCCCGAGGGGGGTCCGGGGAGCTGTTTTTT. Protein product: CASSSRGGSGELFF.

The chain recombines TRBV27 with TRBJ2-1; TRBD1 matches at 8 bases. This CDR3 contains 16 residues. Germline CDR1 reads MNHEY; CDR2 reads SMNVEV (reference sequence). V dropped 5 bases and J dropped 7; count of bases not matched to a gene: 13. The CDR3 loop reads CASSPTRQGPKNEQFF. For the CDR3, the DNA is TGTGCCAGCAGTCCGACTAGACAGGGGCCGAAAAATGAGCAGTTCTTC.

V usage is TRBV20-1 and J usage is TRBJ2-7; 10 bases match TRBD1. The CDR3 runs to 15 residues. CDR1 is DFQATT and CDR2 is SNEGSKA in the germline V gene (reference sequence). V shed 6 bases, J shed 3 bases, and the junction held 11 bases outside the gene matches. CDR3 amino acids: CSARQGALLHYEQYF. In DNA, the CDR3 is TGCAGTGCAAGACAGGGGGCCTTGCTACACTACGAGCAGTACTTC.

In this sample, this clonotype turned up a few times. The V and J genes are TRBV5-1 and TRBJ2-2, with 7 bases lining up with TRBD1. Unmatched junction bases numbered 4, after V lost 2 bases and J lost 3 bases. Germline V gene lookup returns CDR1 SGHRS and CDR2 YFSETQ. There are 15 residues in the CDR3. The CDR3 loop is CASSLRDSYTGELFF. The CDR3 DNA reads TGCGCCAGCAGCTTACGGGACAGTTACACCGGGGAGCTGTTTTTT.

The gene calls are TRBV7-2 and TRBJ2-1; a possible D gene is TRBD2 (5 bases). The CDR3 has 14 residues. Trimming took off 7 bases at V and 6 bases at J, with 16 bases between the two ends. Germline CDR1 is SGHTA and CDR2 is FQGNSA. CDR3 protein: CASTRYEGGNEQFF. The CDR3 bases are TGTGCCAGCACCCGATATGAGGGCGGCAATGAGCAGTTCTTC.

This chain uses TRBV7-9 with TRBJ2-7; 8 nucleotides align to TRBD1. J lost 0 bases, V lost 4 bases, and 2 bases had no gene match. Germline V gives CDR1 SEHNR, CDR2 FQNEAQ (reference sequence). This CDR3 contains 14 residues. The CDR3 is CASSWGQVSYEQYF. DNA of the CDR3: TGTGCCAGCAGCTGGGGACAGGTCTCCTACGAGCAGTACTTC.

V and J are TRBV6-6 and TRBJ2-7; D could derive from TRBD1 or TRBD2 (5 bases each). Trimming shortened V by 4 bases and J by 0 bases, and 13 bases separated the two germline ends. This CDR3 is built from 15 residues. CDR1 and CDR2 (germline): MNHNY, SVGAGI (reference sequence). For the CDR3, the DNA is TGTGCCAGCAGTTCCCTCCCAGGGAGCTCCTACGAGCAGTACTTC. It encodes CASSSLPGSSYEQYF.

The rearrangement links TRBV3-1 to TRBJ2-1, with TRBD2 identical over 13 bases. This CDR3 is 16 amino acids long. Germline-derived CDR1 and CDR2 are LGHDT and YNNKEL (reference sequence). V lost 1 base and J lost 7; bases outside the gene matches: 4. The CDR3 here is CASSQGGLAGENEQFF. DNA of the CDR3: TGTGCCAGCAGCCAAGGAGGACTAGCGGGAGAGAATGAGCAGTTCTTC.

This chain links TRBV2 with TRBJ2-7; D is perhaps TRBD2 (7 bases). Germline-derived CDR1 and CDR2 are SNHLY and FYNNEI. Trimming pared 10 bases from V and 6 bases from J, leaving 22 bases between. This CDR3 contains 14 residues. The CDR3 nucleotides read TGTGCCATCGAACCCAAGGGGGGGGGCCCCGAGCAGTACTTC. It codes for CAIEPKGGGPEQYF.

This chain connects TRBV29-1 to TRBJ1-3; the match to TRBD1 covers 7 bases. Germline V gene lookup returns CDR1 SQVTM and CDR2 ANQGSEA. This CDR3 contains 13 residues. Losses at the gene ends were 7 bases for V and 8 bases for J; bases not matched to a gene: 11. The CDR3 DNA reads as TGCAGCGCAGTGGACAGGCGAGGGGACACCATATATTTT. As protein: CSAVDRRGDTIYF.

V is TRBV5-6 and J is TRBJ2-7; D is tentatively TRBD1 or TRBD2 (6 bases each). Germline CDR1 is SGHDT and CDR2 is YYEEEE. The CDR3 has 14 amino acids. Trimming took off 4 bases at V and 3 bases at J, with 14 bases between the two ends. For the CDR3, the DNA is TGTGCCAGCAGCCCTGGTAGGGGGGACTACGAGCAGTACTTC. It yields the protein CASSPGRGDYEQYF.

The gene calls are TRBV7-9 and TRBJ1-1; 7 nucleotides align to TRBD1. Germline CDR1 reads SEHNR; CDR2 reads FQNEAQ (reference sequence). The CDR3 is 15 residues long. The V and J ends lost 5 bases and 4 bases, in that order; junction bases with no gene match: 10. The CDR3 bases are TGTGCCAGCAGCCCCGCCCGGAGGGGGCTCACTGAAGCTTTCTTT. Translated, it gives CASSPARRGLTEAFF. Based on the CDR3 plus reference TRBV7-9 and TRBJ1-1, the full variable domain is DTGVSQNPRHKITKRGQNVTFRCDPISEHNRLYWYRQTLGQGPEFLTYFQNEAQLEKSRLLSDRFSAERPKGSFSTLEIQRTEQGDSAMYLCASSPARRGLTEAFFGQGTRLTVV.

In its sample, this clonotype was seen a few times. V gene TRBV7-9 combines with J gene TRBJ1-1; D is unclear. The CDR3 contains 13 residues. Germline CDR1 SEHNR, CDR2 FQNEAQ (reference sequence). V lost 2 bases and J lost 3, with 7 bases in between. The CDR3 nucleotides read TGTGCCAGCAGCTTAAGGGTGGACACTGAAGCTTTCTTT. Translated, it gives CASSLRVDTEAFF.